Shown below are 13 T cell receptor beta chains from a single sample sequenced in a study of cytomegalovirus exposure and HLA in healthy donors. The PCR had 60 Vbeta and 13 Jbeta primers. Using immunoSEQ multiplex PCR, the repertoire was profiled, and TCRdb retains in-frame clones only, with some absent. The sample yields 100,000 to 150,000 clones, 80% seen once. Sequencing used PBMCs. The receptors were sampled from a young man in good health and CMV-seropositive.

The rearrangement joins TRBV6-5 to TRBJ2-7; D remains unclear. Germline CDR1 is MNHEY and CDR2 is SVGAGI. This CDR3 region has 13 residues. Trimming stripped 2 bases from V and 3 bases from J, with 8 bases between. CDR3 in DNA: TGTGCCAGCAGTTACGAGGAATTCTACGAGCAGTACTTC. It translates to CASSYEEFYEQYF.

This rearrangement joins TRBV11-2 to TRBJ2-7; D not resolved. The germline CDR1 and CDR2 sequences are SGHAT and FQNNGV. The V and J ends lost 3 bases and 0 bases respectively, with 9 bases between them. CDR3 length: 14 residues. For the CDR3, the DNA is TGTGCCAGCAGCTTCCAGTCCCCCTCCTACGAGCAGTACTTC. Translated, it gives CASSFQSPSYEQYF.

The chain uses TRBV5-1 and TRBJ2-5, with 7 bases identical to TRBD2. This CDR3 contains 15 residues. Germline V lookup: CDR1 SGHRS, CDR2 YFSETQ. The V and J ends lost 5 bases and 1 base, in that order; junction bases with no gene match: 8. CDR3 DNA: TGCGCCAGCAGGCCTCTAGCGGAGATCCAAGAGACCCAGTACTTC. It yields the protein CASRPLAEIQETQYF.

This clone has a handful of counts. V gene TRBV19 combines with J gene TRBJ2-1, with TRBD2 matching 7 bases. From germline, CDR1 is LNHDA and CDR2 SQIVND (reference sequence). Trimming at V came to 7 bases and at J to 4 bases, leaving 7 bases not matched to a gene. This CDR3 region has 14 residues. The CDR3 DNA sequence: TGTGCCAGTAACTCCTGGGGGGGATACAATGAGCAGTTCTTC. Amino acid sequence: CASNSWGGYNEQFF.

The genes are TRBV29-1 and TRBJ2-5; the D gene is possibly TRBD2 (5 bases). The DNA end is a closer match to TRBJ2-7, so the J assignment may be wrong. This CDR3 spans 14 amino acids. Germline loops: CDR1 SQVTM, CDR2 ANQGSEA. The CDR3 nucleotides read TGCAGCGTGCAGAGCGGCACGGAGTTCTACGAGCAGTACTTC. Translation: CSVQSGTEFYEQYF.

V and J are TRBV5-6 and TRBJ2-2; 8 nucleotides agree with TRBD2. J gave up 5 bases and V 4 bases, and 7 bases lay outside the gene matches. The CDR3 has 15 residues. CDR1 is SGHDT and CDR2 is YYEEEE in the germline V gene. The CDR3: CASSQLGLGTGELFF. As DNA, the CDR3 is TGTGCCAGCAGCCAACTGGGACTAGGTACCGGGGAGCTGTTTTTT.

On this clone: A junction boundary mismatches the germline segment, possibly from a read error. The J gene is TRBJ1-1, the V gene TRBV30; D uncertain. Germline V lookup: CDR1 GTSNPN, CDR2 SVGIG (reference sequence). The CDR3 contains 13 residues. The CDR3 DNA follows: TGTGCCTGGAGTCGAGCCGACGGGATGGTGAAGATCTTT. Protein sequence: CAWSRADGMVKIF.

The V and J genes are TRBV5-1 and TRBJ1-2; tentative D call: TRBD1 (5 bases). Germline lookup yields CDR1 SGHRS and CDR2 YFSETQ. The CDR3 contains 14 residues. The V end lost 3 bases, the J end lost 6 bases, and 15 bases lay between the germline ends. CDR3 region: CASSWGGGEDGYTF. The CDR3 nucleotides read TGCGCCAGCAGCTGGGGCGGGGGGGAAGATGGCTACACCTTC.

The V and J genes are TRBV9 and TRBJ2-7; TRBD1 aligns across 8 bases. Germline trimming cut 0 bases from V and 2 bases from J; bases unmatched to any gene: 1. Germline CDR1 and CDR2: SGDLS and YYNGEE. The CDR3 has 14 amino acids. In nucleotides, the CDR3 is TGTGCCAGCAGCGTAGGGGACAGGCCCTACGAGCAGTACTTC. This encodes CASSVGDRPYEQYF.

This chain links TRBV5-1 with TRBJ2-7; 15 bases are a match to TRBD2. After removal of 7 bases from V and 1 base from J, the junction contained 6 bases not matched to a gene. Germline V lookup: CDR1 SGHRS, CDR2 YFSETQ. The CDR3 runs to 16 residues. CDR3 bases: TGCGCCAGCTCAAAAGGACTAGCGGGGGGGTCCTACGAGCAGTACTTC. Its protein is CASSKGLAGGSYEQYF.

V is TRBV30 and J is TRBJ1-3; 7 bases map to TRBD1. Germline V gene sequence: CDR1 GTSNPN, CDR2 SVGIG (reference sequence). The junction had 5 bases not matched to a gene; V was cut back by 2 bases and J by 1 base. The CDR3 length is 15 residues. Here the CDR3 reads CAWSLNRGSGNTIYF. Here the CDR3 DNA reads TGTGCCTGGAGTTTGAACAGGGGATCTGGAAACACCATATATTTT.

The chain's CDR3 is CASSLGTANSYNEQFF. DNA for the CDR3: TGCGCCAGCAGCTTGGGGACAGCTAACTCCTACAATGAGCAGTTCTTC. The rearrangement uses TRBV5-1 and TRBJ2-1, with a possible D match to TRBD1 (6 bases). Trimming removed 0 bases at V and 0 bases at J, with 10 bases between. The V gene's germline CDR1 is SGHRS and CDR2 YFSETQ. CDR3 length equals 16 residues.

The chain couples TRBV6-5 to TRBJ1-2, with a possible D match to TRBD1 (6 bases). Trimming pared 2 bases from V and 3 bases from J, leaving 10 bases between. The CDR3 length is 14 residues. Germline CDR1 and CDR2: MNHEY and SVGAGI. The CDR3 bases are TGTGCCAGCAGTTACGTTTCAGGGGACTATGGCTACACCTTC. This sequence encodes CASSYVSGDYGYTF.